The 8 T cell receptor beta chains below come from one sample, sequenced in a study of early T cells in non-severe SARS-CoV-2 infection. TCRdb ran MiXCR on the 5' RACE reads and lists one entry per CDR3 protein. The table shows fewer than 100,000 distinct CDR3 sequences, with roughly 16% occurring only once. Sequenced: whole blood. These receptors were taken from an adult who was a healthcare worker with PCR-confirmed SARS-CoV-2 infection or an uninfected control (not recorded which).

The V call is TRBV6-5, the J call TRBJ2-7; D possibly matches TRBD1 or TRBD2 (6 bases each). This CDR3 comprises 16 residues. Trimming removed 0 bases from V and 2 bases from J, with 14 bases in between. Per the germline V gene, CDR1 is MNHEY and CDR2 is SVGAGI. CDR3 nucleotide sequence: TGTGCCAGCAGTTACTCGATTCCGGGGGCGACCTACGAGCAGTACTTC. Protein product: CASSYSIPGATYEQYF.

CDR3 sequence reads: CASSHRTGTGNTEAFF. The DNA of the CDR3 is TGTGCCAGCAGCCACCGTACCGGGACAGGAAACACTGAAGCTTTCTTT. The V call is TRBV14, the J call TRBJ1-1, with 8 bases aligning to TRBD1. This CDR3 comprises 16 residues. CDR1 is SGHDN and CDR2 is FVKESK in the germline V gene. V was clipped by 3 bases and J by 2 bases; unmatched bases: 8.

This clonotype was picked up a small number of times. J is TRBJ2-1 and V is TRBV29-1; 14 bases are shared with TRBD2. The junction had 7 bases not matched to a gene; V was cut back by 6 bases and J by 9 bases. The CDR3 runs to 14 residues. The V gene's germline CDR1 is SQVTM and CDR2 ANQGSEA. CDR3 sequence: CSVYTGLAGVEQFF. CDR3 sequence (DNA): TGCAGCGTCTATACGGGACTAGCGGGAGTTGAGCAGTTCTTC.

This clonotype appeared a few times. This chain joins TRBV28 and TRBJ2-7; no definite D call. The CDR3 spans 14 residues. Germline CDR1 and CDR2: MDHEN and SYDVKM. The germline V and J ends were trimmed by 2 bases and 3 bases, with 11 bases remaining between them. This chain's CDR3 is CASSLGQVGYEQYF. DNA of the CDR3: TGTGCCAGCAGTTTAGGGCAGGTGGGCTACGAGCAGTACTTC. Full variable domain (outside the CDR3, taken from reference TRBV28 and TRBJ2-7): DVKVTQSSRYLVKRTGEKVFLECVQDMDHENMFWYRQDPGLGLRLIYFSYDVKMKEKGDIPEGYSVSREKKERFSLILESASTNQTSMYLCASSLGQVGYEQYFGPGTRLTVT.

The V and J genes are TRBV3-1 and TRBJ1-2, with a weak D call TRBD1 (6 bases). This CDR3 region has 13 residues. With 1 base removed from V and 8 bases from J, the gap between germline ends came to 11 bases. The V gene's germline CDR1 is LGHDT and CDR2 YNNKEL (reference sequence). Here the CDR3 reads CASSQVGGLGYTF. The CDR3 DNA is TGTGCCAGCAGCCAAGTCGGGGGCTTAGGCTACACCTTC.

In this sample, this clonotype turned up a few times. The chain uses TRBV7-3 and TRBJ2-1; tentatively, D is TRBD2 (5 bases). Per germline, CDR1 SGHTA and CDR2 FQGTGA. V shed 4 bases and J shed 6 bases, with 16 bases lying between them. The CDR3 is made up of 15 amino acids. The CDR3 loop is CASSSQGGYTNEQFF. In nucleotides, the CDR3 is TGTGCCAGCAGCTCCCAAGGAGGATACACCAATGAGCAGTTCTTC.

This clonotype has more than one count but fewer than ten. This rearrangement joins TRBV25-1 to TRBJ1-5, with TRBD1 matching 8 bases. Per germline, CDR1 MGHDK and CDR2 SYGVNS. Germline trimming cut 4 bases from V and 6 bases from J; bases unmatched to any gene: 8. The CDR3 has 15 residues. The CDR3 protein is CASSGQGSFSQPQHF. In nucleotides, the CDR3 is TGTGCCAGCAGTGGACAGGGGAGCTTTAGTCAGCCCCAGCATTTT.

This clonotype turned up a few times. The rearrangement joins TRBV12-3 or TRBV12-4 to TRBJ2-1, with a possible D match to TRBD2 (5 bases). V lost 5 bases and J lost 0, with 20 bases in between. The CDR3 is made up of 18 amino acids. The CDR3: CASSRVSALPSSYNEQFF. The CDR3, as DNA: TGTGCCAGCAGTAGGGTTAGCGCTCTCCCTAGCTCCTACAATGAGCAGTTCTTC.